This TCR beta chain comes out of a study of early T cells in non-severe SARS-CoV-2 infection. Overall study results and limits: Reliance on VDJdb matching favored anti-spike CD8 responses; private and CD4 specificities were missed.

Individual cDNA molecules were tagged with unique molecular identifiers, the study reported. A single record per CDR3 protein comes from TCRdb applying MiXCR to the 5' RACE reads. This sample has some 57,000 distinct CDR3 sequences, with about 10% found just once. To note about this clonotype: Its target is not known.

Sequencing used whole blood. This clonotype was sampled from an adult who was a healthcare worker with PCR-confirmed SARS-CoV-2 infection or an uninfected control (not recorded which).

CDR3 sequence (DNA): TGTGCCAGCAGTTTTGAGCCAGGGGGCGCTCCGAAACCCTACGAGCAGTACTTC. Translated: CASSFEPGGAPKPYEQYF. The rearrangement uses TRBV12-3 or TRBV12-4 and TRBJ2-7; the match to TRBD1 covers 8 bases. Trimming cost V 3 bases and J 2 bases; bases outside gene matches: 15. CDR3 length equals 18 residues.